The rows below give T cell receptor beta chains drawn from one sample of a study of shared clonotypes between healthy human individuals. Clones were sequenced by immunoSEQ multiplex PCR, and TCRdb holds only the in-frame ones, with some missing. The table records about 1.1 million clones, about 84% of them present only once. Source material: memory CD4+ T cells from PBMCs. Receptor source: a man younger than 35 in good health. Some clones in this sample may be carry-over from other donors' samples. CDR3s include the opening cysteine and the closing phenylalanine or tryptophan. D genes are given only for firm matches. Size tells how often a clone was seen (once, few, many) or the class of an expanded clone, and some rows leave it out.

j_call: TRBJ2-5; v_call: TRBV5-1; clone_size: -; d_call: -; cdr3_aa: CASSSQWSQGETQYF; cdr3_nt: TGCGCCAGCAGCTCACAATGGTCTCAGGGAGAGACCCAGTACTTC
j_call: TRBJ1-2; v_call: TRBV5-4; clone_size: once; d_call: -; cdr3_aa: CASNTPGVNYGYTF; cdr3_nt: TGTGCCAGCAACACGCCGGGGGTCAACTATGGCTACACCTTC
j_call: TRBJ2-3; v_call: TRBV30; clone_size: -; d_call: -; cdr3_aa: CAWSPGHSTDTQYF; cdr3_nt: TGTGCCTGGAGCCCGGGACACTCCACAGATACGCAGTATTTT
j_call: TRBJ2-1; v_call: TRBV7-3; clone_size: few; d_call: -; cdr3_aa: CASSQQGGSSNEQFF; cdr3_nt: TGTGCCAGCAGCCAACAGGGAGGGAGTTCCAATGAGCAGTTCTTC
j_call: TRBJ2-7; v_call: TRBV7-3; clone_size: -; d_call: TRBD1; cdr3_aa: CASSPSRDRGQRYF; cdr3_nt: TGTGCCAGCAGCCCCAGCCGGGACAGGGGGCAGAGGTACTTC
j_call: TRBJ2-7; v_call: TRBV5-8; clone_size: -; d_call: TRBD2; cdr3_aa: CASAPSGHPYEQYF; cdr3_nt: TGTGCCAGCGCGCCTAGCGGCCATCCCTACGAGCAGTACTTC
j_call: TRBJ2-7; v_call: TRBV18; clone_size: -; d_call: -; cdr3_aa: CASTPGDEQYF; cdr3_nt: TGTGCCAGCACCCCCGGGGACGAGCAGTACTTC
j_call: TRBJ1-1; v_call: TRBV28; clone_size: -; d_call: -; cdr3_aa: CASSSTGKADTEAFF; cdr3_nt: TGTGCCAGCAGTTCAACAGGGAAGGCGGACACTGAAGCTTTCTTT
j_call: TRBJ1-1; v_call: TRBV4-3; clone_size: -; d_call: TRBD1; cdr3_aa: CASSQEPGGSRAFF; cdr3_nt: TGCGCCAGCAGCCAAGAACCAGGGGGGAGTAGAGCTTTCTTT
j_call: TRBJ2-2; v_call: TRBV2; clone_size: -; d_call: TRBD2; cdr3_aa: CASSGASGSGAGELFF; cdr3_nt: TGTGCCAGCAGTGGGGCTAGCGGGAGCGGGGCCGGGGAGCTGTTTTTT
j_call: TRBJ2-7; v_call: TRBV10-3; clone_size: -; d_call: TRBD2; cdr3_aa: CAISDGALGGVEQYF; cdr3_nt: TGTGCCATCAGTGACGGGGCCTTGGGAGGGGTCGAGCAGTACTTC
j_call: TRBJ2-3; v_call: TRBV28; clone_size: -; d_call: TRBD2; cdr3_aa: CASSPRLADTQYF; cdr3_nt: TGTGCCAGCAGTCCTCGACTAGCCGATACGCAGTATTTT
j_call: TRBJ2-1; v_call: TRBV5-4; clone_size: -; d_call: TRBD2; cdr3_aa: CASSFSSGSYNEQFF; cdr3_nt: TGTGCCAGCAGCTTCTCTAGCGGCTCCTACAATGAGCAGTTCTTC
j_call: TRBJ2-2; v_call: TRBV30; clone_size: few; d_call: TRBD1; cdr3_aa: CAWKNRGRSTGELFF; cdr3_nt: TGTGCCTGGAAAAACAGGGGGCGCAGCACCGGGGAGCTGTTTTTT
j_call: TRBJ2-3; v_call: TRBV13; clone_size: few; d_call: -; cdr3_aa: CASSGPGPGEDTQYF; cdr3_nt: TGTGCCAGCAGCGGCCCAGGCCCCGGGGAGGATACGCAGTATTTT
j_call: TRBJ1-1; v_call: TRBV19; clone_size: -; d_call: -; cdr3_aa: CASRGWGHQGTEAFF; cdr3_nt: TGTGCCAGTAGGGGATGGGGACACCAAGGGACTGAAGCTTTCTTT
j_call: TRBJ1-2; v_call: TRBV28; clone_size: -; d_call: -; cdr3_aa: CASSAGGANYGYTF; cdr3_nt: TGTGCCAGCAGTGCCGGGGGGGCTAACTATGGCTACACCTTC
j_call: TRBJ1-6; v_call: TRBV27; clone_size: -; d_call: -; cdr3_aa: CASSFNSNPASPLHF; cdr3_nt: TGTGCCAGCAGTTTTAACAGTAACCCGGCGTCACCCCTCCACTTT
j_call: TRBJ1-1; v_call: TRBV10-3; clone_size: -; d_call: -; cdr3_aa: CAISDSGGATEAFF; cdr3_nt: TGTGCCATCAGTGATTCTGGGGGCGCGACTGAAGCTTTCTTT